These 27 T cell receptor beta chains came from one sample sequenced in a study of T-cell reconstitution after alpha-beta-depleted transplantation in children. As it was prepared, the TCRbeta library received unique molecular identifiers. TCRdb re-derived calls from the PCR reads in MiXCR, one entry per CDR3 protein. Here the sample spans under 250,000 distinct CDR3 sequences, roughly 18% being singletons. This specimen was PBMCs, mostly from graft donor cells, taken 360 days after TCRalphabeta/CD19-depleted stem cell transplant. These receptor sequences come from a male patient aged 2-9 years who had a stem cell transplant for acute lymphoblastic leukemia, so the T cells may come from the graft donor.

The chain carries TRBV6-2 or TRBV6-3 and TRBJ2-7; TRBD1 is a possible D gene (6 bases). Germline CDR1 reads MNHEY; CDR2 reads SVGEGT. The V end was cut by 5 bases, the J end by 2 bases, with 7 bases between. This CDR3 contains 12 residues. CDR3 sequence reads: CASSGQTYEQYF. In nucleotides, the CDR3 is TGTGCCAGCAGTGGACAGACCTACGAGCAGTACTTC.

This clonotype was counted a few times. This chain uses TRBV29-1 with TRBJ2-7; TRBD2 matches 8 bases. V dropped 6 bases and J dropped 4; count of bases not matched to a gene: 14. CDR1 and CDR2 from the germline V gene are SQVTM and ANQGSEA. The CDR3 sequence is 15 residues long. The CDR3 DNA is TGCAGCGTGGTTTCTGGACTAGCAGGGATATACGAGCAGTACTTC. This translates into CSVVSGLAGIYEQYF.

V is TRBV12-3 or TRBV12-4 and J is TRBJ2-7, with TRBD2 matching 15 bases. The length of the CDR3 is 16 residues. The trim removed 5 bases at V and 2 bases at J, leaving 4 bases unmatched. The chain's CDR3 is CASSPGLAGGTYEQYF. Here the CDR3 DNA reads TGTGCCAGCAGTCCCGGACTAGCGGGAGGGACCTACGAGCAGTACTTC.

This rearrangement joins TRBV5-1 to TRBJ2-1; D gene ambiguous. The CDR3 has 11 residues. Germline V lookup: CDR1 SGHRS, CDR2 YFSETQ. V was pared by 4 bases and J by 5 bases, with 4 bases between. The CDR3: CASSIDNEQFF. CDR3 nucleotide sequence: TGCGCCAGCAGCATAGACAATGAGCAGTTCTTC.

This clonotype was seen more than once but under ten times. The chain uses TRBV28 and TRBJ1-1; maybe TRBD1 (5 bases). V was pared by 3 bases and J by 1 base, with 12 bases between. The CDR3 totals 15 residues. The germline CDR1 and CDR2 sequences are MDHEN and SYDVKM. This CDR3 is CASSFPDRANTEAFF. The CDR3 nucleotides are TGTGCCAGCAGTTTTCCCGACAGAGCGAACACTGAAGCTTTCTTT. Complete variable domain (other parts from reference TRBV28 and TRBJ1-1): DVKVTQSSRYLVKRTGEKVFLECVQDMDHENMFWYRQDPGLGLRLIYFSYDVKMKEKGDIPEGYSVSREKKERFSLILESASTNQTSMYLCASSFPDRANTEAFFGQGTRLTVV.

This chain uses TRBV12-5 with TRBJ1-3, with D perhaps TRBD1 (6 bases). Deletions cut 8 bases from V and 1 base from J, with 15 bases between. This CDR3 contains 15 residues. Germline lookup yields CDR1 LGHNT and CDR2 FRNRAP. DNA for the CDR3: TGTGCTAGTTGGGGGCCAGGGGTTTCTGGAAACACCATATATTTT. Its translation: CASWGPGVSGNTIYF.

The V call is TRBV11-2, the J call TRBJ2-6; D not certain. This CDR3 region has 19 residues. The V gene lost 2 bases and the J gene lost 0 bases, with 17 bases spanning the gap. In germline, CDR1 is SGHAT, CDR2 FQNNGV. DNA of the CDR3: TGTGCCAGCAGCTTACTTAGTGCTCAGTTACTCTCTGGGGCCAACGTCCTGACTTTC. Translating gives CASSLLSAQLLSGANVLTF.

A few counts support this clonotype. The chain carries TRBV30 and TRBJ1-1; 7 bases map to TRBD1. Unmatched junction bases numbered 8, after V lost 3 bases and J lost 4 bases. Germline loops: CDR1 GTSNPN, CDR2 SVGIG (reference sequence). This CDR3 region has 14 residues. The CDR3: CAWSVGGAGTEAFF. Written as DNA, the CDR3 is TGTGCCTGGAGCGTAGGGGGCGCGGGCACTGAAGCTTTCTTT.

The chain couples TRBV5-4 to TRBJ1-4, with 7 bases lining up with TRBD1. With V trimmed by 1 base and J by 8 bases, 5 bases remained unmatched. This CDR3 spans 14 amino acids. Germline values: CDR1 SGHNT, CDR2 YYREEE (reference sequence). CDR3: CASSLRGGAEKLFF. In nucleotides, the CDR3 is TGTGCCAGCAGCTTGAGAGGGGGCGCGGAAAAACTGTTTTTT.

This clonotype was detected many times. The chain employs TRBV12-3 or TRBV12-4 and TRBJ2-3, with D uncertain. This CDR3 has 13 amino acids. Trimming took off 3 bases at V and 2 bases at J, with 6 bases between the two ends. CDR3 sequence: CASSLGFTDTQYF. CDR3 DNA: TGTGCCAGCAGTTTGGGGTTCACAGATACGCAGTATTTT.

The V call is TRBV10-2, the J call TRBJ2-5; the D call may be TRBD1 or TRBD2 (5 bases each). V shed 8 bases and J shed 7 bases, with 11 bases lying between them. Per germline, CDR1 WSHSY and CDR2 SAAADI. CDR3 length: 11 residues. CDR3 protein: CASGTPGTQYF. The CDR3, as DNA: TGCGCCAGCGGGACGCCCGGGACCCAGTACTTC.

The chain links TRBV7-2 to TRBJ2-2; no definite D call. The V gene's germline CDR1 is SGHTA and CDR2 FQGNSA. V shed 0 bases and J shed 3 bases, with 5 bases lying between them. The CDR3 is 14 amino acids. The CDR3 protein is CASSLARDTGELFF. CDR3 nucleotide sequence: TGTGCCAGCAGCTTAGCAAGAGACACCGGGGAGCTGTTTTTT.

The table lists this clonotype with a few counts. The rearrangement joins TRBV6-1 to TRBJ2-2; no clear D. CDR3 length equals 14 residues. Germline V CDR1 and CDR2: MNHNS, SASEGT. V lost 7 bases to trimming and J lost 4 bases, with 13 bases between them. CDR3 in amino acids: CASKRVESTGELFF. CDR3 DNA: TGTGCCAGCAAACGGGTCGAAAGCACCGGGGAGCTGTTTTTT.

In its sample, this clonotype was seen a few times. This chain connects TRBV7-9 to TRBJ2-3; tentative D call: TRBD1 (5 bases). The CDR3 runs 12 residues. Germline V gene data show CDR1 as SEHNR and CDR2 as FQNEAQ (reference sequence). Trimming left V 11 bases short and J 3 bases short, with 12 bases between. In nucleotides, the CDR3 is TGTGCCCTCGCCAGGGTTACAGATACGCAGTATTTT. Translated: CALARVTDTQYF.

The chain uses TRBV5-1 and TRBJ1-1, with TRBD1 matching 10 bases. This CDR3 is built from 14 residues. CDR1 and CDR2 (germline): SGHRS, YFSETQ. J gave up 6 bases and V 0 bases, and 2 bases lay outside the gene matches. The CDR3 DNA sequence: TGCGCCAGCAGCTTGGGGGACAGGGGCTCTGAAGCTTTCTTT. Protein sequence: CASSLGDRGSEAFF.

The J gene is TRBJ2-7, the V gene TRBV7-6; perhaps D is TRBD1 or TRBD2 (5 bases each). Trimming took off 0 bases at V and 1 base at J, with 19 bases between the two ends. Germline V CDR1 and CDR2: SGHVS, FNYEAQ. This CDR3 has 18 amino acids. The CDR3 region is CASSLAMRGPTLSYEQYF. DNA of the CDR3: TGTGCCAGCAGCTTAGCGATGAGGGGTCCGACGTTATCCTACGAGCAGTACTTC.

CDR3 in amino acids: CASSREQGPYEQYF. The CDR3 coding sequence is TGTGCCAGCAGTAGGGAACAGGGGCCCTACGAGCAGTACTTC. This chain joins TRBV2 and TRBJ2-7, with 7 bases aligning to TRBD1. The junction had 6 bases not matched to a gene; V was cut back by 5 bases and J by 2 bases. Germline values: CDR1 SNHLY, CDR2 FYNNEI. There are 14 residues in the CDR3. Together with reference TRBV2 and TRBJ2-7, the CDR3 gives the full variable domain: EPEVTQTPSHQVTQMGQEVILRCVPISNHLYFYWYRQILGQKVEFLVSFYNNEISEKSEIFDDQFSVERPDGSNFTLKIRSTKLEDSAMYFCASSREQGPYEQYFGPGTRLTVT.

This chain's CDR3 is CASSTGRNYYEQYF. The CDR3 DNA is TGTGCCAGCAGCACGGGACGCAATTACTACGAGCAGTACTTC. V and J are TRBV27 and TRBJ2-7, with D perhaps TRBD1 or TRBD2 (5 bases each). The germline CDR1 and CDR2 sequences are MNHEY and SMNVEV (reference sequence). The CDR3 covers 14 residues. V was shortened by 6 bases and J by 3 bases, with 15 bases between the two germline ends.

V and J are TRBV20-1 and TRBJ2-3, with unresolved D. The CDR3 has 14 residues. Germline loops: CDR1 DFQATT, CDR2 SNEGSKA (reference sequence). The V gene lost 5 bases and the J gene lost 2 bases, with 14 bases spanning the gap. CDR3 residues: CSAQPPGFTDTQYF. Written as DNA, the CDR3 is TGCAGTGCTCAGCCTCCCGGCTTCACAGATACGCAGTATTTT.

This clonotype was detected only a few times. The V and J genes are TRBV5-1 and TRBJ1-1, with TRBD1 as a possible D gene (5 bases). CDR3 length: 14 residues. V shed 2 bases and J shed 2 bases, with 10 bases lying between them. Germline assignment: CDR1 SGHRS and CDR2 YFSETQ. In nucleotides, the CDR3 is TGCGCCAGCAGCTTCAGGGATACCAACACTGAAGCTTTCTTT. It specifies CASSFRDTNTEAFF.

The V call is TRBV12-3 or TRBV12-4, the J call TRBJ2-7; 7 bases match TRBD2. V shed 8 bases and J 7 bases; nucleotides not matched to a gene: 8. This CDR3 has 12 amino acids. This CDR3 reads CASGSLGGEQYF. The CDR3, as DNA: TGTGCCAGCGGGTCCTTGGGGGGGGAGCAGTACTTC.

This chain links TRBV20-1 with TRBJ2-5; D might be TRBD1 or TRBD2, each matching 5 bases. This CDR3 spans 14 amino acids. Trimming removed 6 bases from V and 5 bases from J, with 19 bases in between. CDR1 is DFQATT and CDR2 is SNEGSKA in the germline V gene (reference sequence). DNA of the CDR3: TGCAGTGCAACCGCCGGGACCCACGGGGAGACCCAGTACTTC. Translation: CSATAGTHGETQYF.

This clonotype was detected only a few times. The chain couples TRBV5-1 to TRBJ2-1; D possibly corresponds to TRBD2 (5 bases). Germline CDR1 and CDR2: SGHRS and YFSETQ. The CDR3 consists of 12 residues. The ends were cut back, 2 bases at V and 15 bases at J, with 15 bases in the middle. CDR3 region: CASSLAEGVPFF. The CDR3 nucleotides read TGCGCCAGCAGCTTAGCCGAGGGAGTCCCGTTCTTC.

V is TRBV5-1 and J is TRBJ1-3; no clear D gene. Germline V gene data show CDR1 as SGHRS and CDR2 as YFSETQ. This CDR3 is built from 15 residues. Trimming left V 4 bases short and J 0 bases short, with 11 bases between. The CDR3 bases are TGCGCCAGCAGCCTAGGGAGCCTCTCTGGAAACACCATATATTTT. It encodes CASSLGSLSGNTIYF.

The CDR3 DNA follows: TGTGCCAGCAGTTTAAGGGGAGGGACCTCCTACGAGCAGTACTTC. As protein: CASSLRGGTSYEQYF. The V and J genes are TRBV12-3 or TRBV12-4 and TRBJ2-7; TRBD2 aligns across 7 bases. Losses at the gene ends were 2 bases for V and 0 bases for J; bases not matched to a gene: 4. This CDR3 has 15 amino acids.

J is TRBJ2-5 and V is TRBV12-3 or TRBV12-4, with no clear D. The V gene lost 2 bases and the J gene lost 5 bases, with 12 bases spanning the gap. The CDR3 is 14 residues long. The CDR3 protein is CASSLQDTVETQYF. Here the CDR3 DNA reads TGTGCCAGCAGTTTACAAGACACGGTGGAGACCCAGTACTTC.

The chain employs TRBV11-2 and TRBJ1-1, with a tentative D call TRBD1 (6 bases). V was shortened by 5 bases and J by 2 bases, with 15 bases between the two germline ends. CDR1 is SGHAT, CDR2 FQNNGV, per germline. This CDR3 contains 15 residues. This CDR3 reads CASSHETGDNTEAFF. The CDR3 coding sequence is TGTGCCAGCAGCCACGAGACAGGTGACAACACTGAAGCTTTCTTT.